The sequence of this TCR beta chain was determined in a study of shared clonotypes between healthy human individuals. Looking at the study overall: Every donor yielded three CD4 naive, three CD4 memory, two CD8 naive and one CD8 memory plate.

TCRdb's copy holds only in-frame clones and misses some; the assay was immunoSEQ multiplex PCR. This table has roughly 2 million clones, 95% appearing once. This clone was counted once. V was pared by 6 bases and J by 6 bases, with 15 bases between. CDR1 and CDR2 from the germline V gene are SNHLY and FYNNEI. This CDR3 region has 13 residues. This chain connects TRBV2 to TRBJ2-7; D is uncertain. Sequencing was performed on naive CD4+ T cells sorted from blood. Subset described: CD45RA+ positively selected. The receptor comes from a man aged 18 to 29 in good health. CDR3 in DNA: TGTGCCAGCAGCAGGATTGGGTTTAGCGAGCAGTACTTC. Its translation: CASSRIGFSEQYF.